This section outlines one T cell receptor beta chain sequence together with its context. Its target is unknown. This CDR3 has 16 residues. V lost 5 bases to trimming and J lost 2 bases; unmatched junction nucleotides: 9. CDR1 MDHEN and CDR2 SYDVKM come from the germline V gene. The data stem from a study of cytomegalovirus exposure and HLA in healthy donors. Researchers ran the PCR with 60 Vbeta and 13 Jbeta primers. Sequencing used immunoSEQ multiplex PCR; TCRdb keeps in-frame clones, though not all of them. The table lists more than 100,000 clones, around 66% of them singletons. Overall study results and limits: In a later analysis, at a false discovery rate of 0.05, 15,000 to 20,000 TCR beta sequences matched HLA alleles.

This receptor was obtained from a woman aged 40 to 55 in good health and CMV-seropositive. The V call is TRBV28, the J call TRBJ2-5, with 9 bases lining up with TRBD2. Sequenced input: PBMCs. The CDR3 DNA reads TGTGCCAGCAGTGAAATGACTAGCGGACTACAAGAGACCCAGTACTTC. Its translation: CASSEMTSGLQETQYF.